One T cell receptor beta chain is described in this entry. The antigen remains unidentified. The data originate from a study of T cells in Graves' hyperthyroidism and ophthalmopathy. Germline-derived CDR1 and CDR2 are DFQATT and SNEGSKA (reference sequence). The CDR3 spans 13 residues. The germline V and J ends were trimmed by 6 bases and 4 bases, with 12 bases remaining between them. RNA transcripts were the template for amplifying TCR beta CDR3 regions. Primed by the HTBI set, a first-round RT-PCR was run on the TCR CDR3. TCRdb independently ran MiXCR on the multiplex PCR reads; one entry per CDR3 protein. The sample lists 30,000 to 40,000 distinct CDR3 sequences; about 49% were seen once. Source material for PBMCs was around 10 ml fresh peripheral blood. Findings and caveats of the study: Ophthalmopathy and stable hyperthyroidism were told apart by a 13 V-J model.

This TCR was recovered from a woman in her forties or fifties with Graves' hyperthyroidism that later progressed to Graves' ophthalmopathy. The genes are TRBV20-1 and TRBJ2-2; D perhaps matches TRBD1 (5 bases). The specimen sequenced was blood. The CDR3 nucleotides read TGCAGTGCCCCGGACACGGGCACCGGGGAGCTGTTTTTT. Translation: CSAPDTGTGELFF.